This TCR beta chain derives from a study of cytomegalovirus exposure and HLA in healthy donors. Germline V gives CDR1 SEHNR, CDR2 FQNEAQ (reference sequence). The ends lost 3 bases at V and 0 bases at J; junction bases unmatched: 6. The CDR3 runs 16 residues. The PCR contained 60 Vbeta and 13 Jbeta primers. TCRdb keeps only in-frame clones here, not all; method: immunoSEQ multiplex PCR. The sample gives tens of thousands of clones, approximately 81% of which show up once; under 4% is in the top ten. The TCR sequence derives from a woman aged 40 to 50 in good health and CMV-seronegative. The source material was PBMCs. This sequence joins TRBV7-9 and TRBJ2-7; 9 bases align to TRBD1. The CDR3 nucleotides are TGTGCCAGCAGCTTTTCCGCGACAGGGGGCTCCTACGAGCAGTACTTC. This sequence encodes CASSFSATGGSYEQYF. The full variable domain, completed using reference TRBV7-9 and TRBJ2-7, is DTGVSQNPRHKITKRGQNVTFRCDPISEHNRLYWYRQTLGQGPEFLTYFQNEAQLEKSRLLSDRFSAERPKGSFSTLEIQRTEQGDSAMYLCASSFSATGGSYEQYFGPGTRLTVT.